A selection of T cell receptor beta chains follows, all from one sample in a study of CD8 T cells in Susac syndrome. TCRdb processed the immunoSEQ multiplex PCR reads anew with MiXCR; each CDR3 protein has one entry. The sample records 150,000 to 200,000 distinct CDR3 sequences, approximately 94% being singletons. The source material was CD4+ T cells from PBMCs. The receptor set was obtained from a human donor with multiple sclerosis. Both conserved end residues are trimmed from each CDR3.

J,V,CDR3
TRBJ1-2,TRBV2,ASSDTGGNYGYT
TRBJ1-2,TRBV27,ASSFDPLRSGYT
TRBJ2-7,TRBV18,ASSLSGEQY
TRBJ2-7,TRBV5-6,ASSFPTGSTEQY
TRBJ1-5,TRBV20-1,SAGRGSYSNQPQH
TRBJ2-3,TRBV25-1,ASSAADTQY
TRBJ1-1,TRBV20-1,SARVLPQNTEAF
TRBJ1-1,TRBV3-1,ASSQDHRREPWNTEAF
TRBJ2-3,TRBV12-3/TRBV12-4,ASSLVGSTDTQY
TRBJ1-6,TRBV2,ASRDRLSPLH
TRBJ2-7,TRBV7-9,ASSLSGTSIEQY
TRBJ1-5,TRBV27,ATLSLTGGNQPQH
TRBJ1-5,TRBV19,ASEQGREQPQH
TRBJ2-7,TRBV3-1,ASSPRGWIPSYEQY
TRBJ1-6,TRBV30,AWSVVQGNSPLH
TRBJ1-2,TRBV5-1,ASSLNVALDGYT
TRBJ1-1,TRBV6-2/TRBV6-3,ASSYYGNTEAF
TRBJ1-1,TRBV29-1,SVSGRANTEAF
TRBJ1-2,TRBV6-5,ASLGRATGYT
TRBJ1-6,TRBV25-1,ASSEYRTGGASSAPLH
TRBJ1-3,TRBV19,ASSIGRSGNTIY
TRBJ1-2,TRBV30,AWTTEARNYGYT
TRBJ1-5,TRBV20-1,SALAGDQPQH
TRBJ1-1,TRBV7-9,ASSPTGGPRTNTEAF
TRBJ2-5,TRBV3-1,ASSPWTGTTQETQY
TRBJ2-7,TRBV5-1,ASSQQGHYEQY
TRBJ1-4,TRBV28,ASSHGAAGEKLF
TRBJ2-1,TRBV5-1,ASSPGLAAHYNEQF
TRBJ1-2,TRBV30,AWGAWDSGGYGYT
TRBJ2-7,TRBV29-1,SVGSASNSYEQY
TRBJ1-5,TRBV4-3,ASSQATGYQPQH
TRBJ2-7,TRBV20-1,SARPDRAGYEQY
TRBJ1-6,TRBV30,AWSWESYNSPLH
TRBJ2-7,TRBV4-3,ASSLGVLYEQY
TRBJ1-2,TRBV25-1,ASSPGGTYGYT
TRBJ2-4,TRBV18,ASSLNPGIGGIQY
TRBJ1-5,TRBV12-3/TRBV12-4,ASSTDMINQPQH
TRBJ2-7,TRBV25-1,ASSEWGPSYEQY
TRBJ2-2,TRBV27,ASSFQGLYRGELF
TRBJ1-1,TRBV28,ASRSDRVNTEAF
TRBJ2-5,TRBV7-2,ASRSQRGAQETQY
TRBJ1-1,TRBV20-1,SARFGQTEAF
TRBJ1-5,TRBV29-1,SVVWSGNQPQH
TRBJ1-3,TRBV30,AWSGDSGNTIY
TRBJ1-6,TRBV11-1,ASSLRMNSPLH
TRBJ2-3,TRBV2,ASARGGSTDTQY
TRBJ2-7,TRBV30,AWTDGRAYEQY
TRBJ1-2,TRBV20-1,SAAPDRLGGYT
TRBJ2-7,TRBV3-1,ASSRQGGYEQY
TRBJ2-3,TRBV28,ASRATAGAVRKSSTDTQY
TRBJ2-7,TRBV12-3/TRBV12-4,ASSLQGSYEQY
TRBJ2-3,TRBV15,ATSTRTESTDTQY
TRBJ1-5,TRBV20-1,SATNARDRQDSNQPQH
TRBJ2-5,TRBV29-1,SVESGIFVWTQY
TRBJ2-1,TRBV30,AWGTGGNEQF
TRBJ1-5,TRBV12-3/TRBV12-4,ASRGQGTQPQH
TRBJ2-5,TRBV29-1,SVVGLQETQY
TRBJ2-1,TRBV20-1,SAGGRGHEQF
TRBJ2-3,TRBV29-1,SVESRKPVLDTQY